One and the same sample provided the 5 T cell receptor beta chains below, sequenced in a study of beta chain features in type 1 diabetes. These TCRs are of unknown antigen specificity. Study outcomes and limitations: For Type 1 diabetes patients, all four CD4+ subsets carried TCRB CDR3s that were moderately but significantly shorter.

cDNA synthesis used the whole RNA isolate, giving expressed TCRB sequences. The data were produced by immunoSEQ multiplex PCR, yet TCRdb's version contains in-frame clones alone and is incomplete. The profile shows 93,000 or so clones, 25% to 35% of them singletons. The sample consisted of central memory CD4+ T cells from blood. These receptors all stem from a young woman with type 1 diabetes.

This clone was recorded a few times. The chain couples TRBV18 to TRBJ1-1; D is perhaps TRBD1 (5 bases). With 3 bases removed from V and 1 base from J, the gap between germline ends came to 15 bases. The CDR3 has 16 amino acids. The germline gives CDR1 KGHSH, CDR2 LQKENI. CDR3 nucleotide sequence: TGTGCCAGCTCACCCTCCGCGGGGCAGCCGAACACTGAAGCTTTCTTT. As protein: CASSPSAGQPNTEAFF.

The chain has TRBV7-2 and TRBJ2-1, with a weak D call TRBD2 (5 bases). Looked up from germline, CDR1 is SGHTA and CDR2 is FQGNSA. CDR3 size: 13 residues. V was shortened by 3 bases and J by 5 bases, with 8 bases between the two germline ends. The CDR3 here is CASSFRRDNEQFF. The CDR3 DNA sequence: TGTGCCAGCAGCTTCCGGCGGGACAATGAGCAGTTCTTC.

DNA of the CDR3: TGTGCGTTGACGACTAGCGGGAGACTTAAGAATGAGCAGTTCTTC. Translating it yields CALTTSGRLKNEQFF. This chain connects TRBV30 to TRBJ2-1; the match to TRBD2 covers 12 bases. The CDR3 spans 15 residues. Germline assignment: CDR1 GTSNPN and CDR2 SVGIG (reference sequence).

The V gene is TRBV7-2, the J gene TRBJ1-3, with D unclear. The V end lost 5 bases, the J end lost 3 bases, and 8 bases lay between the germline ends. The CDR3 loop spans 13 amino acids. Germline V gene lookup returns CDR1 SGHTA and CDR2 FQGNSA. The CDR3 nucleotides read TGTGCCAGCAGCCCGGCGGGTGGAAACACCATATATTTT. It yields the protein CASSPAGGNTIYF.

This chain connects TRBV6-5 to TRBJ1-2; TRBD1 matches 7 bases. Germline CDR1 reads MNHEY; CDR2 reads SVGAGI. V gave up 2 bases and J gave up 7 bases; unmatched junction bases: 10. This CDR3 contains 15 residues. Here the CDR3 DNA reads TGTGCCAGCAGTTACGGAGGGGGCGCGATTGTTGGCTACACCTTC. Translated, it gives CASSYGGGAIVGYTF.